These T cell receptor beta chains were read from a single sample in a study of beta chain features in type 1 diabetes. The table came from immunoSEQ multiplex PCR; TCRdb's copy has only in-frame clones and leaves some out. The sample lists about 640,000 clones; roughly an eighth were seen once. The sequenced sample consisted of naive CD4+ T cells from blood. The receptors were gathered from a man aged 25 to 40 with type 1 diabetes. CDR3s include the opening cysteine and the closing phenylalanine or tryptophan.

J gene	V gene	CDR3 protein
TRBJ2-6	TRBV14	CASSLTGTGANVLTF
TRBJ1-3	TRBV5-4	CASSFRESGNTIYF
TRBJ1-3	TRBV9	CASSVAESGNTIYF
NA	TRBV5-6	CASSPGTNYEQYF
TRBJ2-7	TRBV28	CASSSQGFNEQYF
TRBJ2-7	TRBV5-4	CASSLDGLTDTGYEQYF
TRBJ1-2	TRBV6-5	CASSYRGRGYGYTF
TRBJ1-4	TRBV29-1	CSVRQNREGNEKLFF
TRBJ1-6	TRBV27	CASSADLGNSPLHF
TRBJ2-1	TRBV2	CASSEDRANEQFF
TRBJ2-7	TRBV11-2	CASSPWGTLRNEQYF
TRBJ2-3	TRBV4-3	CASSQSLGISGTVLSSTDTQYF
TRBJ1-1	TRBV9	CASSRTGNTEAFF
TRBJ2-7	TRBV5-6	CASSFSPGYEQYF
TRBJ1-1	TRBV9	CASSVESGGTEAFF
TRBJ2-1	TRBV7-9	CASSLALGSSYNEQFF
TRBJ1-5	TRBV7-9	CASSDDSQPQHF
TRBJ2-7	TRBV18	CASSPRQERGYEQYF
TRBJ1-2	TRBV23-1	CALNRGDYGYTF
TRBJ2-1	TRBV5-1	CASSTDRVGNEQFF
TRBJ2-3	TRBV7-9	CASSFSTRTDTQYF
TRBJ1-5	TRBV7-9	CASSPGAGNNQPQHF
TRBJ1-5	TRBV11-2	CASSGSTLGNQPQHF
TRBJ2-5	TRBV27	CASSRGSYLTQYF
TRBJ2-5	TRBV7-2	CASSQRQGWEETQYF
TRBJ1-2	TRBV7-2	CASSLVSTTPNYGYTF
TRBJ2-1	TRBV7-2	CASSSGTSVDEQFF
TRBJ2-3	TRBV7-2	CASSLGTPSTDTQYF
TRBJ1-1	TRBV7-3	CASSLLFSAAGEAFF
TRBJ2-7	TRBV7-2	CASSVGLAHEQYF
TRBJ1-4	TRBV6-1	CASSEGTVGEKLFF
TRBJ1-6	TRBV30	CAWSAGTDNSPLHF
TRBJ2-1	TRBV10-3	CAISESRDRAYNEQFF
TRBJ1-6	TRBV2	CASSVGGRGENSPLHF
TRBJ2-1	TRBV7-9	CASSPWDGSTSLSYNEQFF